Sequencing of this TCR beta chain was carried out in a study of cytomegalovirus exposure and HLA in healthy donors. Looking at the study overall: Falling in the Caucasian-associated ancestry cluster were approximately 84% of around 370 genotyped donors.

Study-level results: Both high specificity and high sensitivity reportedly marked the classifier's diagnosis of cytomegalovirus status.

Germline V gene lookup returns CDR1 MNHEY and CDR2 SVGAGI. The CDR3 length is 14 residues. The ends were cut back, 5 bases at V and 7 bases at J, with 15 bases in the middle. In its sample, this clone was seen a few times. Its matching antigen is unknown. 60 Vbeta and 13 Jbeta primers were used in PCR. The repertoire was sequenced with immunoSEQ multiplex PCR; TCRdb's copy has only in-frame clones and lacks some. The table shows 95,000 to 110,000 clones, with around 73% occurring only once. The receptor's source is a man aged 25 to 40 in good health and CMV-seronegative. The V and J genes are TRBV6-5 and TRBJ2-1, with D maybe TRBD1 (6 bases). Sequencing input: PBMCs. The CDR3 DNA is TGTGCCAGCAGTATAAAACAGGGTGTAAATGAGCAGTTCTTC. Encoded protein: CASSIKQGVNEQFF.